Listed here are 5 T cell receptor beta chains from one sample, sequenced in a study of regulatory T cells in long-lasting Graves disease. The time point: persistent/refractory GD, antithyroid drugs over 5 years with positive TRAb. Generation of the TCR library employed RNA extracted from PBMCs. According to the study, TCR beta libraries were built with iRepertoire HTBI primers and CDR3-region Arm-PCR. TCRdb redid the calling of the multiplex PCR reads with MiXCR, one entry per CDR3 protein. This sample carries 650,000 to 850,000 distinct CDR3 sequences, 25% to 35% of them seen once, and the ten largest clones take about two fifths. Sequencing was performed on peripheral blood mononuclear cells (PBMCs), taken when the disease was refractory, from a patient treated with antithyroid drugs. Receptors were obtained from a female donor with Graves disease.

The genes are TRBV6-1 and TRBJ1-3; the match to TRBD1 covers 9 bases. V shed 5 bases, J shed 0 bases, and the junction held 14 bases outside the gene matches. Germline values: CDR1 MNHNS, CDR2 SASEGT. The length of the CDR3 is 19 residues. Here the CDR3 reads CASSRTPGQGVPSGNTIYF. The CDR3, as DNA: TGTGCCAGCAGTCGAACGCCGGGACAGGGAGTCCCCTCTGGAAACACCATATATTTT.

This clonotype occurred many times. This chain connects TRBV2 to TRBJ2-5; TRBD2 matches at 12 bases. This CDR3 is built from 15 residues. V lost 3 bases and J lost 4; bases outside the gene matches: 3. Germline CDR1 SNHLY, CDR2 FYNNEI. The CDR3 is CASSETSGRSETQYF. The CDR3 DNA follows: TGTGCCAGCAGTGAGACTAGCGGGAGATCAGAGACCCAGTACTTC.

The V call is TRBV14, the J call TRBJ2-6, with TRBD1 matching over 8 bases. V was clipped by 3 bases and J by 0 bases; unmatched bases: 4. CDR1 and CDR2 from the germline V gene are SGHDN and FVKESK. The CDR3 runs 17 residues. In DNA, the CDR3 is TGTGCCAGCAGCCAGGACAGGGACTTCTCTGGGGCCAACGTCCTGACTTTC. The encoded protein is CASSQDRDFSGANVLTF.

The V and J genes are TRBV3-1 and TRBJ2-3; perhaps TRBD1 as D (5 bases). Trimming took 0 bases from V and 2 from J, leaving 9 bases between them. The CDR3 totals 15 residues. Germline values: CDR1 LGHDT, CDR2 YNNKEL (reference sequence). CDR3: CASSQDLGVTDTQYF. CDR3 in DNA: TGTGCCAGCAGCCAAGATTTAGGGGTCACAGATACGCAGTATTTT.

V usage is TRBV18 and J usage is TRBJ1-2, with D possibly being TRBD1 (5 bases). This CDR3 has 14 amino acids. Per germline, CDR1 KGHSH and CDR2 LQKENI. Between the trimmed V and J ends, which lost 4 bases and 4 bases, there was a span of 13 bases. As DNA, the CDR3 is TGTGCCAGCTCACGGGACGGATGGCCCTATGGCTACACCTTC. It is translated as CASSRDGWPYGYTF.